The clone carrying this T cell receptor (beta chain) was counted a few times. Its specificity is not known. TCRdb recomputed calls from the 5' RACE reads with MiXCR, one row per CDR3 protein. In the table there are under 200,000 distinct CDR3 sequences, more than 9.5% of which are singletons. The CDR3 loop spans 14 amino acids. The trim removed 6 bases at V and 3 bases at J, leaving 4 bases unmatched. Germline V gives CDR1 SEHNR, CDR2 FQNEAQ (reference sequence). This sample was included in a study of T cells after yellow fever vaccination. Study background: Where fractions had low cell numbers, libraries were prepared from them with the SMART-Seq v4 Ultra Low Input RNA kit. Overall study results and limits: Faster peaking, at day 5 versus 15, marked a secondary response that was weaker. Researchers noted that a small share of clonotypes showed up in both CD4 and CD8 compartments.

The rearrangement uses TRBV7-9 and TRBJ2-2; the match to TRBD1 covers 7 bases. Sequencing used CD8+ T cells sorted from PBMCs, obtained 15 days after the yellow fever booster vaccination. The TCR originated in a man younger than 35 who received the YFV17D yellow fever vaccine. The CDR3 region has the DNA TGTGCCAGCAGAGATACAGGGGACACCGGGGAGCTGTTTTTT. Its protein is CASRDTGDTGELFF.